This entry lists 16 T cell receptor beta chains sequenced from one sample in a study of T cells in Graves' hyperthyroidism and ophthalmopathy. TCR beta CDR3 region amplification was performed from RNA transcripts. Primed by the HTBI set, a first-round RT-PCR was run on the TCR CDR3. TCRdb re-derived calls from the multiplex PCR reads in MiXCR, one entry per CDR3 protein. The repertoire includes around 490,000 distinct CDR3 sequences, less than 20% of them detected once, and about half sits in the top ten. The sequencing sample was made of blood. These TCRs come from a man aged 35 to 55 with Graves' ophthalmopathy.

The CDR3 DNA reads TGTGCCAGCAGGAAGACAGCTGGAAACACCATATATTTT. It yields the protein CASRKTAGNTIYF. The chain employs TRBV27 and TRBJ1-3; TRBD1 is a possible D gene (5 bases). The CDR3 runs to 13 residues. V was pared by 6 bases and J by 2 bases, with 8 bases between. Germline V CDR1 and CDR2: MNHEY, SMNVEV (reference sequence).

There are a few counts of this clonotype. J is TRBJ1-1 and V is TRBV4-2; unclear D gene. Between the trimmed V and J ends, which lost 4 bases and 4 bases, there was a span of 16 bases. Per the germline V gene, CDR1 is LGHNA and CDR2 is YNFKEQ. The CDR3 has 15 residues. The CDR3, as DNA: TGTGCCAGCAGCCCGCGTGAGGGTATAGGCACTGAAGCTTTCTTT. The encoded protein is CASSPREGIGTEAFF.

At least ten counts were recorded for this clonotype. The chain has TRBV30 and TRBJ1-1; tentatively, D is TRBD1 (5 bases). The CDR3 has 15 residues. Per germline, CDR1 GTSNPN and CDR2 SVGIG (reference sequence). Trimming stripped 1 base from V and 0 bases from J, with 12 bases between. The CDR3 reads CAWSALGGVNTEAFF. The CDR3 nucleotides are TGTGCCTGGAGTGCCCTGGGAGGGGTGAACACTGAAGCTTTCTTT.

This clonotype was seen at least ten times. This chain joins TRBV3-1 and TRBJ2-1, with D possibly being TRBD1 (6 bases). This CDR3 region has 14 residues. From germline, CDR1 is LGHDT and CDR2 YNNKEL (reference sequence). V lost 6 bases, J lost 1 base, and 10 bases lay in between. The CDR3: CASRGGLSYNEQFF. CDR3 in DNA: TGTGCCAGCAGAGGGGGTCTGTCCTACAATGAGCAGTTCTTC.

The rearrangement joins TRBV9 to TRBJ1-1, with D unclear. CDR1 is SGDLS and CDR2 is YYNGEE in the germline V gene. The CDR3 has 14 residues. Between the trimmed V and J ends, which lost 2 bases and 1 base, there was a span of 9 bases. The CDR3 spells CASSVDGWNTEAFF. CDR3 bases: TGTGCCAGCAGCGTGGACGGATGGAACACTGAAGCTTTCTTT.

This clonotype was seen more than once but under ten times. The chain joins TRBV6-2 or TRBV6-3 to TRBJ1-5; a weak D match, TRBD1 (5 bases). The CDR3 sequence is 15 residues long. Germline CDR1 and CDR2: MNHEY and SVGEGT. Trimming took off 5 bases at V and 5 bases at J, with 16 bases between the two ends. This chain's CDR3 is CASSPRSRGDQPQHF. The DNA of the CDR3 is TGTGCCAGCAGTCCACGAAGCCGGGGGGATCAGCCCCAGCATTTT.

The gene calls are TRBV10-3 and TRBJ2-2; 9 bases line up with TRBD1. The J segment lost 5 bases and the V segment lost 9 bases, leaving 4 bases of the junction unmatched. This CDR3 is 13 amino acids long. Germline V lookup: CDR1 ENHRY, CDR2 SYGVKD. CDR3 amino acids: CAIRQGVTGELFF. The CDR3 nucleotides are TGTGCCATTCGACAGGGGGTGACCGGGGAGCTGTTTTTT.

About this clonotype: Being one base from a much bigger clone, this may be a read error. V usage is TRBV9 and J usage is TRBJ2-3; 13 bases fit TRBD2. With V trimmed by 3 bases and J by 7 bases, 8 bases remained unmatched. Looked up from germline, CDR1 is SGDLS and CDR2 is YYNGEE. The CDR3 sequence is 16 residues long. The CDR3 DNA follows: TGTGCCAGCAGCGGCACACCGGGACTAGCGGGAAATACGCAGTATTTT. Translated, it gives CASSGTPGLAGNTQYF.

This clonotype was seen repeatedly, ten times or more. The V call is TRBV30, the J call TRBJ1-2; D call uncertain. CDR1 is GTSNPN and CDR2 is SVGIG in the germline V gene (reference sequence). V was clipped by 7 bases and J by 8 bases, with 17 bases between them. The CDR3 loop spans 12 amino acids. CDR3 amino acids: CASARGEGGYTF. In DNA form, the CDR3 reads TGTGCCTCTGCGAGAGGTGAGGGAGGCTACACCTTC.

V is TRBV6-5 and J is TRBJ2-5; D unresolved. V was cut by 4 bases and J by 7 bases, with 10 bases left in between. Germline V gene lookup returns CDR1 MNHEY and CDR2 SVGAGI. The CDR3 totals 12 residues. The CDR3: CASSSPVVTQYF. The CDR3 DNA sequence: TGTGCCAGCAGTTCCCCCGTTGTGACCCAGTACTTC.

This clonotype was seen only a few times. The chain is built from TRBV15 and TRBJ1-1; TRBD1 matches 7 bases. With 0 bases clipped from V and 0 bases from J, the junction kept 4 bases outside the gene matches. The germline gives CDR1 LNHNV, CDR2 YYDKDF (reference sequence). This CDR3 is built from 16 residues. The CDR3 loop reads CATSRDQTGLNTEAFF. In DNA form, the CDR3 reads TGTGCCACCAGCAGAGATCAGACAGGGCTGAACACTGAAGCTTTCTTT.

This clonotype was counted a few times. The CDR3 DNA follows: TGTGCCAGTAACCCAGGGGGCGCGTACTACGAGCAGTACTTC. It specifies CASNPGGAYYEQYF. The rearrangement links TRBV19 to TRBJ2-7; TRBD1 matches at 8 bases. This CDR3 contains 14 residues. Germline V gives CDR1 LNHDA, CDR2 SQIVND (reference sequence). With V trimmed by 7 bases and J by 3 bases, 8 bases remained unmatched.

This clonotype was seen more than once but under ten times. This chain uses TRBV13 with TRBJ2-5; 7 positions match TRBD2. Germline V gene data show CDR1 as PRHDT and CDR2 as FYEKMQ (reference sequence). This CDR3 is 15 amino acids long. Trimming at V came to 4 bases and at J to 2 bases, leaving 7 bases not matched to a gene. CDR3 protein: CASSYLGRGQETQYF. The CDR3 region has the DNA TGTGCCAGCAGCTACCTCGGGCGGGGGCAAGAGACCCAGTACTTC.

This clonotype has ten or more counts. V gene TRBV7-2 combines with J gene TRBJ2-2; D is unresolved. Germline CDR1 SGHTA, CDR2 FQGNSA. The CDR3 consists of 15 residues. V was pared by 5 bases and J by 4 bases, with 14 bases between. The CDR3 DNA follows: TGTGCCAGCAGCCCTAGGGTATCTGGCACCGGGGAGCTGTTTTTT. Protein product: CASSPRVSGTGELFF.

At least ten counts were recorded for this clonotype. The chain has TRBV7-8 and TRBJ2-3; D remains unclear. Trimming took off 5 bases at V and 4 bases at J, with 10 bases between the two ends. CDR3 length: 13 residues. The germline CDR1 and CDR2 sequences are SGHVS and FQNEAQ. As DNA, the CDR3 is TGTGCCAGCAGCGACCAAGCGTCAGATACGCAGTATTTT. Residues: CASSDQASDTQYF.

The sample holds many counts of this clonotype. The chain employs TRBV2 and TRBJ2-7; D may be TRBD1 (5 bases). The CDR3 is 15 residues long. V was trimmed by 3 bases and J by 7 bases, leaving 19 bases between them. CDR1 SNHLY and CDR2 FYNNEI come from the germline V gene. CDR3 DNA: TGTGCCAGCAGTGACGTTTCGGACATTAAGGGGGAGCAGTACTTC. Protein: CASSDVSDIKGEQYF.